This is a list of T cell receptor beta chains from one sample in a study of neoadjuvant nivolumab and ipilimumab in lung cancer. Assay: immunoSEQ multiplex PCR; the TCRdb copy retains only in-frame clones and omits some. The sample carries about 3,500 clones, 88% recorded once. The starting material was tumor tissue, obtained after neoadjuvant nivolumab, alone or with ipilimumab, at or shortly before surgery. Receptor source: an adult with non-small cell lung cancer. CDR3s include the opening cysteine and the closing phenylalanine or tryptophan. The D gene is left open where the match is weak. Clone sizes are given selectively: once, few, many, or a class where the clone is expanded.

J | D | size | V | CDR3 | DNA
TRBJ1-2 | . | . | TRBV5-1 | CASRQGSANYGYTF | TGCGCCAGCAGACAAGGTTCGGCTAACTATGGCTACACCTTC
TRBJ2-7 | TRBD2 | . | TRBV10-2 | CASRRLAGAYEQYF | TGCGCCAGCAGAAGGCTAGCGGGGGCCTACGAGCAGTACTTC
TRBJ1-2 | TRBD1 | . | TRBV4-3 | CASSERTGGAHGYTF | TGCGCCAGCAGCGAAAGGACAGGGGGCGCGCATGGCTACACCTTC
TRBJ1-2 | . | . | TRBV5-1 | CASSLENRDSDYGYTF | TGCGCCAGCAGCTTGGAGAACAGAGACTCTGACTATGGCTACACCTTC
TRBJ1-3 | . | . | TRBV6-5 | CASRTGNGNTIYF | TGTGCCAGTAGAACAGGGAATGGAAACACCATATATTTT
TRBJ2-3 | TRBD2 | . | TRBV11-3 | CASSGDRGGLDTQYF | TGTGCCAGCAGCGGCGATCGGGGGGGCCTAGATACGCAGTATTTT
TRBJ2-7 | . | . | TRBV4-3 | CASSQDGGRKNEQYF | TGCGCCAGCAGCCAAGACGGGGGGCGAAAGAACGAGCAGTACTTC
TRBJ1-5 | . | . | TRBV27 | CASRATGLGNQPQHF | TGTGCCAGCAGGGCGACAGGACTGGGCAATCAGCCCCAGCATTTT
TRBJ1-2 | . | . | TRBV12-5 | CASGGGQGKTYGYTF | TGTGCTAGTGGTGGGGGGCAGGGAAAGACCTATGGCTACACCTTC
TRBJ2-5 | . | . | TRBV5-1 | CASSLSTGLETQYF | TGCGCCAGCAGCTTGTCCACAGGCTTGGAGACCCAGTACTTC
TRBJ1-2 | . | . | TRBV30 | CAWNPSGGNQDGYTF | TGTGCCTGGAACCCCTCGGGGGGTAATCAGGATGGCTACACCTTC
TRBJ1-5 | TRBD1 | once | TRBV15 | CATSRLTGERYSNQPQHF | TGTGCCACCAGCAGATTAACAGGGGAGAGGTATAGCAATCAGCCCCAGCATTTT
TRBJ1-1 | . | . | TRBV9 | CASSVLVNTEAFF | TGTGCCAGCAGCGTCTTGGTGAACACTGAAGCTTTCTTT
TRBJ1-4 | . | . | TRBV30 | CAWSATTGSEKLFF | TGTGCCTGGAGTGCCACGACTGGAAGCGAAAAACTGTTTTTT
TRBJ1-1 | . | . | TRBV4-1 | CASSPAAGSTEAFF | TGCGCCAGCAGTCCAGCGGCAGGGAGCACTGAAGCTTTCTTT
TRBJ2-1 | . | . | TRBV19 | CASRGQFHNEQFF | TGTGCCAGTCGAGGACAGTTCCACAATGAGCAGTTCTTC
TRBJ2-3 | TRBD1 | . | TRBV5-1 | CASSFIDRDEDTQYF | TGCGCCAGCAGCTTCATTGACAGGGATGAAGATACGCAGTATTTT
TRBJ1-6 | TRBD1 | . | TRBV30 | CAWGSGTGSFSPLHF | TGTGCCTGGGGGTCCGGGACAGGCTCTTTTTCACCCCTCCACTTT
TRBJ2-7 | . | . | TRBV28 | CASSLEYLGEPSYEQYF | TGTGCCAGCAGTTTAGAATACCTGGGGGAACCCTCCTACGAGCAGTACTTC
TRBJ2-1 | . | once | TRBV9 | CASSVGVRGGYNEQFF | TGTGCCAGCAGCGTAGGAGTGAGGGGGGGCTACAATGAGCAGTTCTTC
TRBJ2-1 | . | . | TRBV6-1 | CASSEGARAYNEQFF | TGTGCCAGCAGTGAAGGGGCCAGGGCCTACAATGAGCAGTTCTTC
TRBJ2-2 | TRBD1 | . | TRBV5-1 | CASSWRQGSGELFF | TGCGCCAGCAGCTGGCGACAGGGTTCCGGGGAGCTGTTTTTT
TRBJ2-1 | TRBD1 | . | TRBV11-3 | CASSLRTGPYNEQFF | TGTGCCAGCAGCCTCCGGACAGGGCCTTACAATGAGCAGTTCTTC
TRBJ1-2 | . | . | TRBV6-5 | CASSYNNYGYTF | TGTGCCAGCAGTTACAATAACTATGGCTACACCTTC
TRBJ2-7 | . | few | TRBV5-6 | CASSLSAGTKQYF | TGTGCCAGCAGCTTGTCAGCCGGGACAAAACAGTACTTC
TRBJ2-3 | . | . | TRBV5-1 | CASSLDDTDTQYF | TGCGCCAGCAGCTTAGACGACACAGATACGCAGTATTTT
TRBJ2-3 | . | once | TRBV9 | CASSEGPDTQYF | TGTGCCAGCAGCGAAGGGCCAGATACGCAGTATTTT
TRBJ1-3 | . | . | TRBV6-1 | CASSEGGSGNTIYF | TGTGCCAGCAGTGAAGGGGGCTCTGGAAACACCATATATTTT
TRBJ2-1 | . | . | TRBV27 | CASSFPPYNEQFF | TGTGCCAGCAGTTTCCCTCCGTACAATGAGCAGTTCTTC
TRBJ2-7 | . | . | TRBV11-3 | CASSLRDSYEQYF | TGTGCCAGCAGCTTAAGGGATTCCTACGAGCAGTACTTC
TRBJ1-3 | . | . | TRBV15 | CATSIRRQEGNTIYF | TGTGCCACCAGCATCCGCCGACAGGAGGGAAACACCATATATTTT
TRBJ1-1 | . | . | TRBV27 | CASSLAGAATEAFF | TGTGCCAGCAGTTTAGCGGGGGCTGCCACTGAAGCTTTCTTT
TRBJ2-3 | TRBD2 | . | TRBV4-3 | CASSPGTSGGARGDTQYF | TGCGCCAGCAGCCCGGGGACTAGCGGGGGGGCCAGGGGAGATACGCAGTATTTT
TRBJ1-1 | . | . | TRBV2 | CASSGAGQLNTEAFF | TGTGCCAGCAGTGGAGCCGGACAGTTGAACACTGAAGCTTTCTTT
TRBJ1-6 | TRBD1 | few | TRBV7-6 | CASARGTDINSPLHF | TGTGCCAGCGCAAGAGGGACAGACATTAATTCACCCCTCCACTTT
TRBJ1-3 | . | . | TRBV15 | CATSRDGGRNSGNTIYF | TGTGCCACCAGCAGAGATGGGGGACGGAACTCTGGAAACACCATATATTTT
TRBJ2-1 | . | few | TRBV5-1 | CASSLRGGSNEQFF | TGCGCCAGCAGCTTAAGAGGGGGGTCAAATGAGCAGTTCTTC
TRBJ1-5 | . | . | TRBV30 | CAWSGLSNQPQHF | TGTGCCTGGAGTGGGCTTAGCAATCAGCCCCAGCATTTT
TRBJ2-1 | . | . | TRBV7-2 | CASSLVRGVFEQFF | TGTGCCAGCAGCTTAGTGCGGGGTGTCTTTGAGCAGTTCTTC
TRBJ2-2 | TRBD2 | . | TRBV7-9 | CASSWTSGGAGELFF | TGTGCCAGCAGCTGGACTAGCGGGGGGGCCGGGGAGCTGTTTTTT
TRBJ1-1 | TRBD1 | . | TRBV6-5 | CASSLQGFDTEAFF | TGTGCCAGCAGCTTACAGGGGTTCGACACTGAAGCTTTCTTT
TRBJ1-2 | . | . | TRBV28 | CASIPPSGGPQGYTF | TGTGCCAGCATTCCTCCCTCGGGAGGGCCGCAGGGCTACACCTTC
TRBJ2-7 | TRBD1 | . | TRBV4-3 | CASSPSPGQGYEQYF | TGCGCCAGCAGCCCTTCCCCGGGACAGGGTTACGAGCAGTACTTC
TRBJ1-2 | . | . | TRBV11-2 | CASSLQGRKGYTF | TGTGCCAGCAGCTTACAGGGGAGGAAAGGCTACACCTTC
TRBJ1-1 | TRBD1 | once | TRBV11-2 | CASSWTGRNTEAFF | TGTGCCAGCAGCTGGACAGGGAGGAACACTGAAGCTTTCTTT